This entry lists 14 T cell receptor beta chains sequenced from one sample in a study of cytomegalovirus exposure and HLA in healthy donors (dated by TCRdb to 2016 to 2017). Library prep was done by the immunoSEQ multiplex PCR assay. For the multiplex PCR, a mixture combining 60 forward primers for TCR Vbeta segments and 13 reverse primers for TCR Jbeta segments was used. The clones in this table, taken by TCRdb from immuneACCESS, are in-frame only. Not every clone is retained; where verified, under half of the shortfall comes from an unresolved V gene, and the cause of the rest is unknown. For this sample the table gives about 200,000 clones, of which 75% to 85% were detected only once. The top ten clonotypes cover less than 2.5% of the sample. Sequenced sample: PBMCs. The receptors here all came from a woman aged 50 to 60 in good health and CMV-seronegative.

Regarding this clone: Relative to the germline gene, one junction end is altered; a read error may explain this. This rearrangement joins TRBV2 to TRBJ2-5; no firm D call. The germline V gene has CDR1 SNHLY and CDR2 FYNNEI. The CDR3 consists of 15 residues. The DNA for the CDR3 is TGTGCCAGCGGTGAAGATTCGTTCCGGGTGGAGACCCAGTACTTC. This codes for CASGEDSFRVETQYF.

The CDR3 nucleotides are TGTGCCAGCACCAACATGGGGGGGCTTTTCTACGAGCAGTACTTC. This translates into CASTNMGGLFYEQYF. The genes are TRBV28 and TRBJ2-7, with D possibly being TRBD2 (7 bases). This CDR3 spans 15 amino acids. Germline CDR1 is MDHEN and CDR2 is SYDVKM. The V end was cut by 7 bases, the J end by 3 bases, with 19 bases between. The full variable domain, its missing parts supplied by reference TRBV28 and TRBJ2-7, is DVKVTQSSRYLVKRTGEKVFLECVQDMDHENMFWYRQDPGLGLRLIYFSYDVKMKEKGDIPEGYSVSREKKERFSLILESASTNQTSMYLCASTNMGGLFYEQYFGPGTRLTVT.

V and J are TRBV5-8 and TRBJ2-7; D remains ambiguous. V was clipped by 4 bases and J by 5 bases, with 13 bases between them. Germline V gene lookup returns CDR1 SGHTS and CDR2 YDEGEE. CDR3 length: 13 amino acids. CDR3 amino acids: CASSPWAVNEQYF. The CDR3 region has the DNA TGTGCCAGCAGCCCGTGGGCCGTGAACGAGCAGTACTTC.

The rearrangement links TRBV7-9 to TRBJ2-5; the match to TRBD1 covers 7 bases. This CDR3 contains 13 residues. V trimming: 5 bases; J trimming: 3 bases; junction bases outside the gene matches: 3. Germline CDR1 is SEHNR and CDR2 is FQNEAQ (reference sequence). The CDR3 DNA sequence: TGTGCCAGCAGCCGAGGGGGCGAAGAGACCCAGTACTTC. Translated: CASSRGGEETQYF.

This chain uses TRBV7-9 with TRBJ2-1; D might be TRBD2 (5 bases). The V end was cut by 7 bases, the J end by 8 bases, with 21 bases between. CDR3 size: 15 residues. Germline V gives CDR1 SEHNR, CDR2 FQNEAQ (reference sequence). CDR3 DNA: TGTGCCAGCATTCACCGTAGCCTAGCTCGCGATGAGCAGTTCTTC. Protein: CASIHRSLARDEQFF.

The chain has TRBV10-1 and TRBJ2-3; D is ambiguous. Germline loops: CDR1 WNHNN, CDR2 SYGVQD (reference sequence). The CDR3 runs to 14 residues. Trimming removed 4 bases from V and 2 bases from J, with 10 bases in between. CDR3 sequence (DNA): TGCGCCAGCAGTGTCGAGTGGTCCACAGATACGCAGTATTTT. It encodes CASSVEWSTDTQYF.

A single count supports this clone. This chain links TRBV2 with TRBJ2-4, with TRBD2 as a possible D gene (6 bases). The CDR3 is made up of 16 amino acids. Germline CDR1 reads SNHLY; CDR2 reads FYNNEI. V was clipped by 5 bases and J by 0 bases, with 14 bases between them. The CDR3 nucleotides are TGTGCCAGCAGTCAAGGATTAGCGGTAGCCAAAAACATTCAGTACTTC. It yields the protein CASSQGLAVAKNIQYF.

This clone turned up a few times. V usage is TRBV19 and J usage is TRBJ2-7; 8 bases fit TRBD2. Germline loops: CDR1 LNHDA, CDR2 SQIVND (reference sequence). J lost 1 base, V lost 3 bases, and 5 bases had no gene match. This CDR3 contains 15 residues. The CDR3 is CASSIRTSGSYEQYF. The DNA of the CDR3 is TGTGCCAGTAGTATTAGAACTAGCGGATCCTACGAGCAGTACTTC.

This clone was detected a few times. One junction end disagrees with the germline gene, perhaps due to a read error. DNA of the CDR3: TGTTCCAGCAGCTCCATAACAGGGGTCGGCTACACCTTC. This codes for CSSSSITGVGYTF. The chain couples TRBV7-9 to TRBJ1-2, with TRBD1 identical over 7 bases. CDR1 and CDR2 (germline): SEHNR, FQNEAQ (reference sequence). This CDR3 region has 13 residues.

This clone was seen a handful of times. The chain combines TRBV4-2 with TRBJ2-1; 8 bases align to TRBD2. The length of the CDR3 is 14 residues. CDR1 LGHNA and CDR2 YNFKEQ come from the germline V gene. After removal of 0 bases from V and 9 bases from J, the junction contained 4 bases not matched to a gene. The CDR3 sequence: CASSQDQAGVEQFF. The DNA for the CDR3 is TGTGCCAGCAGCCAAGATCAAGCGGGAGTTGAGCAGTTCTTC.

The chain couples TRBV7-9 to TRBJ2-7, with 7 bases identical to TRBD2. Germline V gene lookup returns CDR1 SEHNR and CDR2 FQNEAQ (reference sequence). V lost 5 bases and J lost 7; bases outside the gene matches: 11. The CDR3 is 14 amino acids. The CDR3 DNA is TGTGCCAGCAGCCTAAGGGCGGGAGATGGAGAGCAGTACTTC. Translated, it gives CASSLRAGDGEQYF. Based on the CDR3 plus reference TRBV7-9 and TRBJ2-7, the full variable domain is DTGVSQNPRHKITKRGQNVTFRCDPISEHNRLYWYRQTLGQGPEFLTYFQNEAQLEKSRLLSDRFSAERPKGSFSTLEIQRTEQGDSAMYLCASSLRAGDGEQYFGPGTRLTVT.

The chain employs TRBV11-3 and TRBJ2-1, with 9 bases lining up with TRBD1. V lost 7 bases and J lost 8; bases outside the gene matches: 6. CDR3 length equals 13 residues. The germline V gene has CDR1 SGHNT and CDR2 YENEEA. Here the CDR3 DNA reads TGTGCCAGCAAAGACAGGGGGGACGATGAGCAGTTCTTC. Translated: CASKDRGDDEQFF.

J is TRBJ2-3 and V is TRBV7-2, with 9 bases lining up with TRBD2. The CDR3 length is 16 residues. Trimming cost V 1 base and J 7 bases; bases outside gene matches: 9. From germline, CDR1 is SGHTA and CDR2 FQGNSA. CDR3 DNA: TGTGCCAGCAGCTTAGGTGGCGGGAGGGCCCCGAATACGCAGTATTTT. It encodes CASSLGGGRAPNTQYF.

The rearrangement uses TRBV4-1 and TRBJ2-2; maybe TRBD2 (5 bases). Germline lookup yields CDR1 MGHRA and CDR2 YSYEKL. Trimming left V 5 bases short and J 3 bases short, with 19 bases between. CDR3 length: 17 residues. CDR3: CASSKATDGMYTGELFF. CDR3 nucleotide sequence: TGCGCCAGCAGCAAAGCCACTGACGGGATGTACACCGGGGAGCTGTTTTTT.